This T cell receptor (beta chain) is from a study of shared clonotypes between healthy human individuals (TCRdb year 2020). Some background on the complete study: The cohort included a few men and a couple of women between 18 and 49 years of age. For each donor, three plates each were used for CD4 naive and CD4 memory, two plates were used for CD8 naive, and one plate was used for CD8 memory. To estimate repertoire size and how much clonotype sharing occurs between individuals, the study deeply sequenced the blood TCR repertoires of roughly 5 healthy adults. Libraries were prepared and TCR repertoires were sequenced by different laboratories using diverse techniques, in order to increase sequencing depth and limit assay-specific biases. Between about 0.9 and 8.9 billion PBMCs per donor were obtained by leukapheresis. Broader findings and caveats from the paper: Compared with non-shared clonotypes, the clonotypes found in all four sorted-subset donors had higher generation probabilities. Naive subsets generally had larger estimated clonotype richness than memory subsets did. Across a few donors, about 5% of naive CD4, 3% to 3.5% of naive CD8, 2.3% of memory CD4, and around 0.4% of memory CD8 clonotypes were shared. Sampling was restricted to blood, and TCR repertoires in tissue are likely to differ from TCR repertoires in blood. The small number of donors limited the genetic and exposure-history diversity represented. Even with the large sequencing depth, rarefaction of the sorted-subset datasets indicated that sequencing was incomplete. Pairwise subsampling led to the expectation that sequencing depth would affect the degree of clonotype sharing among donors.

Regarding this clone: The antigen it recognizes is unknown. It has no much larger one-base neighbor in the sample; base qualities were not kept.

The junction shows trimming of 5 bases on V and 3 bases on J, plus 14 bases between the germline ends. CDR1 and CDR2, per the germline V gene (reference sequence), are LNHDA and SQIVND. CDR3 length: 15 amino acids, cysteine to phenylalanine. Only the CDR3 DNA is retained, 45 bases long and in frame from the first base. CD8 naive samples were CD45RO-negative cells positively selected for CCR7, giving a CD45RA+CCR7+ population that excluded TemRA cells. Healthy HIV-negative adults with no recently reported acute infections or vaccinations were included as donors. All donors were Caucasian adults living in Nashville, Tennessee, USA. Blood was obtained by leukapheresis, after which PBMCs were separated by Ficoll-Histopaque density gradient centrifugation and cryopreserved in liquid nitrogen vapor phase. Purity and quantity of every magnetically sorted T cell population were checked by analytical flow cytometry. Genomic DNA was isolated from each sorted fraction and quantified by UV absorbance on a Nanodrop 2000c.

TCR CDR3 regions were amplified from genomic DNA by multiplex PCR using the deep immunoSEQ assay. Extracted genomic DNA from each cell subset was spread evenly across all wells of several immunoSEQ 96-well plates, with each plate serving as a replicate. For sorted subsets, approximately 210 ng genomic DNA, equal to about 30,000 T cell genomes, was loaded into each replicate PCR. The purified libraries were quantified using a Qubit 3.0 fluorometer, sized with a Bioanalyzer 2100, and then quantified again using the KAPA Library Quantification kit. Every immunoSEQ 96-well plate was sequenced on a separate single-read 150-cycle Illumina NextSeq 550 flow cell. Concerning the study's data processing: The immunoSEQ output contained only junctional sequences without quality scores, so filtering could not match that applied to full-length reads. Sequences were annotated with PyIR, a Python wrapper for IgBLAST v1.9, and V/J genes and CDR3 were assigned using IMGT germline references. Any read was removed if the V/J assignment was weak (E-value above 1e-6), the CDR3 was missing, or the read contained stop codons, out-of-frame junctions, or ambiguous translated residues. V3J clonotypes were defined by identical inferred V gene, J gene, and CDR3 amino acid sequence. Percentage overlap between repertoires was calculated by dividing the number of shared unique clonotypes by the size of the smaller repertoire. RTK rarefaction, the Chao1 estimator, and Recon v2.1 estimates of unobserved clonotypes were used to assess repertoire richness. OLGA was used to compute generation probabilities for all TCRbeta clonotypes that the gDNA method yielded from a few donors. TCRdb re-hosts the immuneACCESS table, in-frame sequences only. Its copies lack some clones; in the studies checked, an unresolved V gene accounts for under half of them, and the cause for the rest is not known. Clone size and the V and J calls come from that table; the DNA yielded D and trimming. The sample data list about 2,200,000 clones, and just over 90% of these were observed just once. Approximately 1.7% of the sample rests with the top ten.

Sample: naive CD8+ T cells from PBMCs. The sample's cell subset or site label, in plain terms: CD45RA+CCR7+. This sequence originates from a man between 18 and 29 years old in good health. Some clones in this sample may be carry-over from other donors' samples. The receptor chain draws on TRBV19 and TRBJ2-1, with the D gene call left open. The CDR3 region: CASSPGFSSYNEQFF. The DNA is as follows: TGTGCCAGTAGTCCGGGTTTTAGCAGCTACAATGAGCAGTTCTTC.